A single sample is the source of the 21 T cell receptor beta chains below, sequenced in a study of cytomegalovirus exposure and HLA in healthy donors. The PCR had 60 Vbeta and 13 Jbeta primers. Clones were read by immunoSEQ multiplex PCR, and TCRdb kept only the in-frame ones, dropping some. This sample has some 160,000 clones, with roughly 76% found just once. Sequencing was done on a sample of PBMCs. These receptor sequences come from a male donor in good health and CMV-seronegative.

J is TRBJ1-1 and V is TRBV2, with a tentative D call TRBD1 (6 bases). V lost 6 bases and J 0 bases, leaving 14 bases between the germline ends. Germline CDR1 and CDR2: SNHLY and FYNNEI. The CDR3 consists of 15 residues. The CDR3 here is CASSQHRVLNTEAFF. The CDR3 DNA is TGTGCCAGCAGCCAACACAGGGTCCTGAACACTGAAGCTTTCTTT.

This chain links TRBV9 with TRBJ2-1; 12 positions match TRBD2. The germline V gene encodes CDR1 SGDLS and CDR2 YYNGEE. This CDR3 region has 15 residues. With 3 bases clipped from V and 7 bases from J, the junction kept 5 bases outside the gene matches. In DNA form, the CDR3 reads TGTGCCAGCAGCGGGACTAGCGGGGAGTGGAATGAGCAGTTCTTC. Encoded protein: CASSGTSGEWNEQFF.

The chain uses TRBV6-5 and TRBJ2-7, with D perhaps TRBD1 (6 bases). The V gene's germline CDR1 is MNHEY and CDR2 SVGAGI. The CDR3 totals 13 residues. Deletions cut 2 bases from V and 4 bases from J, with 9 bases between. The CDR3 region has the DNA TGTGCCAGCAGTTACACGACAGGTTACGAGCAGTACTTC. Translating gives CASSYTTGYEQYF.

J is TRBJ1-4 and V is TRBV19, with D uncertain. This CDR3 has 14 residues. Trimming left V 3 bases short and J 8 bases short, with 13 bases between. Germline V CDR1 and CDR2: LNHDA, SQIVND (reference sequence). The CDR3, as DNA: TGTGCCAGTAGTATCATGGCAGGTGGAGAAAAACTGTTTTTT. Its translation: CASSIMAGGEKLFF.

The rearrangement uses TRBV6-4 and TRBJ2-2; TRBD1 agrees at 9 bases. Germline V lookup: CDR1 MRHNA, CDR2 SNTAGT. The CDR3 runs 15 residues. Germline trimming cut 6 bases from V and 6 bases from J; bases unmatched to any gene: 8. CDR3 sequence reads: CASRMGQGVAGELFF. CDR3 nucleotide sequence: TGTGCCAGCAGAATGGGACAGGGCGTAGCCGGGGAGCTGTTTTTT.

This chain links TRBV7-2 with TRBJ2-7; 8 bases fit TRBD1. The CDR3 spans 15 residues. Germline V gives CDR1 SGHTA, CDR2 FQGNSA. The trim removed 5 bases at V and 6 bases at J, leaving 12 bases unmatched. The CDR3 nucleotides are TGTGCCAGCAGCCCCCAGGGCAGGGGGCAGAGCGAGCAGTACTTC. Its translation: CASSPQGRGQSEQYF.

This chain links TRBV5-1 with TRBJ2-2, with a tentative D call TRBD2 (5 bases). The CDR3 is 18 amino acids. V was shortened by 0 bases and J by 1 base, with 16 bases between the two germline ends. Germline CDR1 SGHRS, CDR2 YFSETQ. For the CDR3, the DNA is TGCGCCAGCAGCTTGGTGGGGAGTTGGTCCCAGAACACCGGGGAGCTGTTTTTT. This codes for CASSLVGSWSQNTGELFF.

The genes are TRBV7-2 and TRBJ1-1; TRBD1 agrees at 8 bases. CDR3 length: 15 residues. The V and J ends lost 3 bases and 6 bases, in that order; junction bases with no gene match: 9. Germline values: CDR1 SGHTA, CDR2 FQGNSA. The CDR3 spells CASSFDRGAWAEAFF. The CDR3 nucleotides are TGTGCCAGCAGCTTCGACAGGGGTGCATGGGCTGAAGCTTTCTTT.

This CDR3 reads CASRVALNTEAFF. The CDR3 region has the DNA TGTGCCAGCAGAGTGGCATTGAACACTGAAGCTTTCTTT. J is TRBJ1-1 and V is TRBV5-6, with unresolved D. CDR3 length: 13 residues. Trimming took off 5 bases at V and 0 bases at J, with 8 bases between the two ends. The germline V gene has CDR1 SGHDT and CDR2 YYEEEE.

This sequence joins TRBV11-2 and TRBJ1-1; TRBD1 agrees at 8 bases. This CDR3 has 14 residues. After removal of 2 bases from V and 5 bases from J, the junction contained 4 bases not matched to a gene. Germline V gene sequence: CDR1 SGHAT, CDR2 FQNNGV. The CDR3 DNA sequence: TGTGCCAGCAGCTTACAGGGGGCCGAAACTGAAGCTTTCTTT. Its translation: CASSLQGAETEAFF. The variable domain in full, with the rest retrieved from reference TRBV11-2 and TRBJ1-1, is EAGVAQSPRYKIIEKRQSVAFWCNPISGHATLYWYQQILGQGPKLLIQFQNNGVVDDSQLPKDRFSAERLKGVDSTLKIQPAKLEDSAVYLCASSLQGAETEAFFGQGTRLTVV.

The chain combines TRBV10-1 with TRBJ2-1; possible D gene TRBD2, 5 bases. The germline gives CDR1 WNHNN, CDR2 SYGVQD (reference sequence). Between the trimmed V and J ends, which lost 5 bases and 3 bases, there was a span of 8 bases. The CDR3 spans 13 residues. Written as DNA, the CDR3 is TGCGCCAGCAGTCGGGGAAACTACAATGAGCAGTTCTTC. Translated, it gives CASSRGNYNEQFF.

The chain uses TRBV4-1 and TRBJ2-4; D uncertain. The CDR3 has 15 amino acids. Looked up from germline, CDR1 is MGHRA and CDR2 is YSYEKL. Trimming pared 0 bases from V and 0 bases from J, leaving 6 bases between. The CDR3 DNA follows: TGCGCCAGCAGCCAAGACGGTCCAGCCAAAAACATTCAGTACTTC. As protein: CASSQDGPAKNIQYF.

The table lists this clone with a few counts. The chain carries TRBV5-4 and TRBJ2-3; possibly TRBD2 for D (7 bases). The germline V gene encodes CDR1 SGHNT and CDR2 YYREEE (reference sequence). Trimming left V 6 bases short and J 0 bases short, with 17 bases between. CDR3 length: 16 residues. CDR3 coding DNA: TGTGCCAGCACCACTAGGGGGGGCACCAGCACAGATACGCAGTATTTT. It yields the protein CASTTRGGTSTDTQYF.

In DNA form, the CDR3 reads TGTGCCATCAGTGAGGCGGGACAGGCCCGCGGCTACACCTTC. Its protein product is CAISEAGQARGYTF. The chain couples TRBV10-3 to TRBJ1-2, with 8 bases that match TRBD1. Trimming took 2 bases from V and 8 from J; bases not matched to a gene: 7. Germline CDR1 reads ENHRY; CDR2 reads SYGVKD. The CDR3 is 14 residues long.

V and J are TRBV7-9 and TRBJ2-2, with TRBD1 as a possible D gene (6 bases). The CDR3 has 14 residues. V gave up 6 bases and J gave up 1 base, with 9 bases separating them. Germline CDR1 reads SEHNR; CDR2 reads FQNEAQ (reference sequence). This chain's CDR3 is CASSFRGNTGELFF. For the CDR3, the DNA is TGTGCCAGCAGTTTCAGGGGGAACACCGGGGAGCTGTTTTTT.

V usage is TRBV7-7 and J usage is TRBJ2-5; tentative D call: TRBD1 (6 bases). This CDR3 is built from 16 residues. Germline V gene lookup returns CDR1 SSHAT and CDR2 FNYEAQ (reference sequence). Trimming took off 1 base at V and 1 base at J, with 13 bases between the two ends. In DNA form, the CDR3 reads TGTGCCAGCAGCTTAGATTCGTGGGGGCCCCAAGAGACCCAGTACTTC. This sequence encodes CASSLDSWGPQETQYF.

This rearrangement joins TRBV19 to TRBJ1-1; D not resolved. The V end was cut by 10 bases, the J end by 4 bases, with 16 bases between. The length of the CDR3 is 13 residues. In germline, CDR1 is LNHDA, CDR2 SQIVND (reference sequence). The CDR3 DNA is TGTGCCACCCTTACACCCCGGGGCACTGAAGCTTTCTTT. Protein sequence: CATLTPRGTEAFF.

The chain's CDR3 is CASSLGQPTIYEQYF. Here the CDR3 DNA reads TGTGCCAGCAGCTTGGGTCAGCCTACTATCTACGAGCAGTACTTC. The chain links TRBV11-3 to TRBJ2-7; D uncertain. This CDR3 has 15 amino acids. CDR1 is SGHNT and CDR2 is YENEEA in the germline V gene. V lost 3 bases and J lost 3, with 15 bases in between.

This clone occurred a few times. The V call is TRBV5-1, the J call TRBJ1-6, with D hard to call. The CDR3 runs to 12 residues. Trimming removed 4 bases at V and 5 bases at J, with 4 bases between. CDR1 SGHRS and CDR2 YFSETQ come from the germline V gene. This chain's CDR3 is CASSLNNSPLHF. The CDR3 DNA sequence: TGCGCCAGCAGCCTTAATAATTCACCCCTCCACTTT. Together with reference TRBV5-1 and TRBJ1-6, the CDR3 gives the full variable domain: KAGVTQTPRYLIKTRGQQVTLSCSPISGHRSVSWYQQTPGQGLQFLFEYFSETQRNKGNFPGRFSGRQFSNSRSEMNVSTLELGDSALYLCASSLNNSPLHFGNGTRLTVT.

This clone was detected only once. The CDR3 loop reads CSATTGDEQYF. The CDR3 region has the DNA TGCAGTGCTACCACAGGGGACGAGCAGTACTTC. The gene calls are TRBV20-1 and TRBJ2-7; the match to TRBD1 covers 7 bases. The CDR3 length is 11 residues. Germline V lookup: CDR1 DFQATT, CDR2 SNEGSKA (reference sequence). V lost 4 bases, J lost 5 bases, and 2 bases stayed unmatched.

This clone was seen only a few times. The rearrangement uses TRBV5-4 and TRBJ2-6; D not certain. The V and J ends lost 0 bases and 1 base respectively, with 5 bases between them. The CDR3 spans 15 residues. CDR1 is SGHNT, CDR2 YYREEE, per germline (reference sequence). In DNA, the CDR3 is TGTGCCAGCAGCTTGGCCTATTCTGGGGCCAACGTCCTGACTTTC. This codes for CASSLAYSGANVLTF.